This TCR beta chain was observed in a study of Graves' ophthalmopathy and Graves' hyperthyroidism. Findings of the study overall: Most expanded clonotypes from thyroid (those above 0.001 frequency) were also found in blood. It was with approximately 70% sensitivity and almost 75% specificity that the model predicted ophthalmopathy progression.

The CDR3 runs 15 residues. Germline loops: CDR1 DFQATT, CDR2 SNEGSKA (reference sequence). V lost 6 bases to trimming and J lost 5 bases, with 22 bases between them. Aged 18 to 65, hyperthyroidism patients had new diagnoses of under 2 months' duration. Symptoms, serum thyroxine and TRAb, thyroid ultrasound, and orbital computed tomography formed the diagnostic basis. From RNA, the CDR3 regions of TCR beta chains were amplified and sequenced. Following a first-round RT-PCR that used HTBI primers, a second-round multiplex PCR was carried out. TCRdb reprocessed the multiplex PCR reads via MiXCR and lists one record per CDR3 protein. The data show about 390,000 distinct CDR3 sequences, 15% seen once. This clonotype was picked up many times. The target antigen is unknown.

The sample taken for sequencing was peripheral blood. The receptor comes from a woman aged 18-29 years with stable Graves' hyperthyroidism. The chain combines TRBV20-1 with TRBJ2-5; maybe TRBD2 (7 bases). CDR3 sequence: CSAPETGGRWETQYF. The CDR3 DNA follows: TGCAGTGCCCCGGAGACGGGGGGCCGGTGGGAGACCCAGTACTTC.